This TCR beta chain appears in the sequencing data of a study of blood T cell repertoires in COVID-19. About the study: Sources were T cells, B-cell-depleted T cells, or PBMCs; the material itself was cDNA or gDNA.

Authors' data handling: Reference gene primer amplification yielded estimated nucleated cell counts. Method: immunoSEQ multiplex PCR; TCRdb's copy keeps in-frame clones and lacks some. For V, J and clone size, that table is used; D and trimming come from the DNA. This sample yields about 280,000 clones, of which 85% to 90% are seen a single time; approximately 4% belongs to the top ten. CDR1 is SGHTA and CDR2 is FQGNSA in the germline V gene. The CDR3 loop spans 15 amino acids. V trimming: 6 bases; J trimming: 9 bases; junction bases outside the gene matches: 14. All enrollees were roughly 18 to 89 years old and from 20 to 30 US areas. Which cohort a participant joined came from the clinical history participants gave.

The rearrangement joins TRBV7-2 to TRBJ2-1, with 7 positions matching TRBD1. This receptor was obtained from a woman aged 25 to 39 with acute COVID-19. Sample: PBMCs or T cells enriched from blood (not recorded which). CDR3 residues: CASRKSGQLSGEQFF. CDR3 DNA sequence: TGTGCCAGCAGGAAATCGGGACAGCTTTCAGGTGAGCAGTTCTTC.